This TCR beta chain was sequenced for a study of blood T cell repertoires in COVID-19. Study background: Acute and convalescent COVID-19 specimens originated in the United States, Italy and Spain. From T cells, B-cell-depleted T cells, or PBMCs came the material, which was cDNA or gDNA.

This CDR3 contains 16 residues. Losses at the gene ends were 3 bases for V and 0 bases for J; bases not matched to a gene: 7. Germline-derived CDR1 and CDR2 are SGHAT and FQNNGV. The authors' processing: Nucleated cell counts were estimated from reference gene primer amplification. Clones were sequenced by immunoSEQ multiplex PCR, and TCRdb holds only the in-frame ones, with some missing. V, J and clone size derive from that table, while D and trimming were established from the DNA sequence. Among about 200,000 clones, approximately 84% were seen once, and the ten largest hold 4% to 4.5%. J is TRBJ1-1 and V is TRBV11-2; 7 nucleotides line up with TRBD1. The TCR originated in a man aged 45-65 years with acute or convalescent COVID-19. The specimen was peripheral blood. The CDR3 DNA sequence: TGTGCCAGCAGCTTGGCCGGGACAGCGATGAACACTGAAGCTTTCTTT. Translation gives CASSLAGTAMNTEAFF.